These 3 T cell receptor beta chains were sequenced from one sample in a study of OX40 agonist ivuxolimab in advanced cancers. TCRdb keeps only in-frame clones here, not all; method: immunoSEQ multiplex PCR. This sample has about 78,000 clones; roughly 92% occur once, and the top ten carry 2.5% to 3%. The sample consisted of CD4+ or CD8+ T cells sorted from blood, taken in a trial of the OX40 agonist ivuxolimab. These receptors were obtained from an adult with an advanced solid tumor such as melanoma, head and neck, liver or kidney cancer.

The gene calls are TRBV7-8 and TRBJ1-1; a weak D match, TRBD1 (6 bases). This CDR3 region has 15 residues. Germline CDR1 reads SGHVS; CDR2 reads FQNEAQ. Trimming took 0 bases from V and 0 from J, leaving 8 bases between them. CDR3 bases: TGTGCCAGCAGCTTAGCAGGGGGGATGAACACTGAAGCTTTCTTT. Its translation: CASSLAGGMNTEAFF.

The rearrangement links TRBV29-1 to TRBJ2-6; D assignment may be TRBD1 or TRBD2 (5 bases each). CDR3 length: 18 residues. V lost 4 bases and J lost 0, with 19 bases in between. Germline V gives CDR1 SQVTM, CDR2 ANQGSEA. The CDR3 loop is CSVVWGSAAHSGANVLTF. In DNA, the CDR3 is TGCAGCGTTGTCTGGGGGTCGGCGGCCCACTCTGGGGCCAACGTCCTGACTTTC.

The V gene is TRBV11-3, the J gene TRBJ2-5; D unclear. V lost 5 bases, J lost 2 bases, and 9 bases lay in between. CDR3 size: 13 residues. Germline lookup yields CDR1 SGHNT and CDR2 YENEEA. The CDR3 loop reads CASSAGDQETQYF. The CDR3 region has the DNA TGTGCCAGCAGCGCAGGTGATCAAGAGACCCAGTACTTC.